In its sample, the clone carrying this T cell receptor (beta chain) was seen many times. This entry comes from a study of spatial heterogeneity in lung cancer. Study in general: Samples came from roughly 70 TRACERx patients with untreated early-stage lung cancer. The authors sequenced available follow-up PBMC samples, taken a median of around two years after resection.

TCRdb re-analysed the 5' RACE reads in MiXCR, keeping a single row per CDR3 protein. The profile covers 20,000 to 30,000 distinct CDR3 sequences, with about 9.8% appearing a single time and about 20% taken by the ten largest. Described time point: blood at routine non-recurrence follow-up after resection. This specimen was PBMCs, taken at follow-up. This sequence was found in a male donor with early-stage non-small cell lung cancer.

CDR3 in DNA: TGCAGTGCTAACAGGGGTGGCACAGATACGCAGTATTTT. This translates into CSANRGGTDTQYF. V is TRBV20-1 and J is TRBJ2-3; 7 nucleotides line up with TRBD1. The CDR3 extends over 13 amino acids. CDR1 is DFQATT and CDR2 is SNEGSKA in the germline V gene (reference sequence). Unmatched junction bases numbered 2, after V lost 4 bases and J lost 1 base.